One and the same sample provided the 30 T cell receptor beta chains below, sequenced in a study. Amplification of TRBV12-4/TRBJ1-2 clonotypes used adaptor-ligated barcode primers. Each CDR3 protein gets one entry after TCRdb re-called the multiplex PCR reads with MiXCR. The sample lists 1,000 or so distinct CDR3 sequences, around 2.5% seen once, with over 25% in the top ten. The sorted Tregs were CD4+CD25+CD127-/low cells. Sample: Tregs sorted from blood. These receptors came from a female donor with breast cancer.

This clonotype is labeled as medium-sized. The chain is built from TRBV12-3 or TRBV12-4 and TRBJ1-2, with a possible D match to TRBD1 (6 bases). V gave up 6 bases and J gave up 11 bases, with 13 bases separating them. The CDR3 is 11 residues long. CDR3 amino acids: CASSLNRDYTF. The CDR3 region has the DNA TGTGCCAGCAGCCTTAACAGGGATTACACCTTC.

This clonotype counts as medium-sized. J is TRBJ1-2 and V is TRBV12-3 or TRBV12-4; TRBD1 might be the D (6 bases). The CDR3 has 14 amino acids. V was pared by 8 bases and J by 1 base, with 14 bases between. Here the CDR3 reads CASGSPGVNYGYTF. CDR3 in DNA: TGTGCCAGCGGCTCTCCAGGGGTTAACTATGGCTACACCTTC.

This clonotype is deemed medium-sized (0.01 to 0.1%). The chain couples TRBV12-3 or TRBV12-4 to TRBJ1-2, with no clear D. CDR3 length: 13 amino acids. V was cut by 2 bases and J by 5 bases, with 9 bases left in between. The CDR3 here is CASSLSNGYGYTF. The CDR3 bases are TGTGCCAGCAGTTTATCTAATGGATATGGCTACACCTTC.

This clonotype rates as medium-sized (0.01 to 0.1%). This chain links TRBV12-3 or TRBV12-4 with TRBJ1-2, with D hard to call. Trimming took off 2 bases at V and 5 bases at J, with 9 bases between the two ends. The CDR3 extends over 13 amino acids. The CDR3 sequence is CASSLQRPYGYTF. CDR3 DNA: TGTGCCAGCAGTTTACAGAGACCTTATGGCTACACCTTC.

By frequency in the sample, this clonotype is medium-sized. J is TRBJ1-2 and V is TRBV12-3 or TRBV12-4; D unclear. The V end lost 5 bases, the J end lost 8 bases, and 18 bases lay between the germline ends. This CDR3 region has 14 residues. The CDR3, as DNA: TGTGCCAGCAGTCCGCAGGAGCGGGTGGGAGGCTACACCTTC. The encoded protein is CASSPQERVGGYTF.

This clonotype is medium-sized (0.01 to 0.1%) in the sample. The chain links TRBV12-3 or TRBV12-4 to TRBJ1-2, with no clear D. The CDR3 spans 14 residues. V was trimmed by 0 bases and J by 1 base, leaving 6 bases between them. The CDR3 loop reads CASSLAGINYGYTF. The DNA for the CDR3 is TGTGCCAGCAGTTTAGCAGGGATTAACTATGGCTACACCTTC.

By proportion, this clonotype is medium-sized. The chain links TRBV12-3 or TRBV12-4 to TRBJ1-2; no reliable D call. The CDR3 has 12 amino acids. V lost 1 base to trimming and J lost 7 bases, with 7 bases between them. CDR3 nucleotides: TGTGCCAGCAGTTTAGGAGGGTTTGGCTACACCTTC. Amino acid sequence: CASSLGGFGYTF.

This clonotype rates as medium-sized. The chain joins TRBV12-3 or TRBV12-4 to TRBJ1-2; unclear D gene. The CDR3 runs to 17 residues. Trimming stripped 6 bases from V and 0 bases from J, with 20 bases between. The CDR3 region has the DNA TGTGCCAGCAGCCCTGGTTTTGCGACCATAACTAACTATGGCTACACCTTC. Amino acid sequence: CASSPGFATITNYGYTF.

This clonotype is medium-sized (0.01 to 0.1%) within its sample. The chain links TRBV12-3 or TRBV12-4 to TRBJ1-2; D unresolved. The CDR3 extends over 14 amino acids. Trimming removed 6 bases at V and 0 bases at J, with 11 bases between. CDR3 coding DNA: TGTGCCAGCAGGCCCTCGGGAGCTAACTATGGCTACACCTTC. Its protein product is CASRPSGANYGYTF.

This clonotype is deemed medium-sized. This chain links TRBV12-3 or TRBV12-4 with TRBJ1-2; no clear D gene. CDR3 length: 15 residues. The germline V and J ends were trimmed by 3 bases and 7 bases, with 18 bases remaining between them. The CDR3 loop reads CASSLARQRVSGYTF. CDR3 sequence (DNA): TGTGCCAGCAGTTTGGCGAGGCAGAGGGTGTCTGGCTACACCTTC.

This clonotype is judged medium-sized (0.01 to 0.1%). The chain combines TRBV12-3 or TRBV12-4 with TRBJ1-2; 7 bases are shared with TRBD1. The CDR3 covers 14 residues. Losses at the gene ends were 10 bases for V and 7 bases for J; bases not matched to a gene: 15. The CDR3 is CATTATDRIIGYTF. The DNA of the CDR3 is TGTGCCACCACAGCTACGGACAGGATTATTGGCTACACCTTC.

This clonotype was counted only a few times. The chain has TRBV12-3 or TRBV12-4 and TRBJ1-2; D unresolved. V was shortened by 6 bases and J by 3 bases, with 11 bases between the two germline ends. The CDR3 covers 13 residues. The CDR3 loop is CASSMDEDYGYTF. The CDR3 DNA follows: TGTGCCAGCAGCATGGACGAAGACTATGGCTACACCTTC.

Relative to its sample, this clonotype is medium-sized. The V and J genes are TRBV12-3 or TRBV12-4 and TRBJ1-2; the D gene is possibly TRBD1 (5 bases). The germline V and J ends were trimmed by 3 bases and 7 bases, with 12 bases remaining between them. This CDR3 region has 13 residues. For the CDR3, the DNA is TGTGCCAGCAGTTTCCAGGGACCAACTGGCTACACCTTC. This translates into CASSFQGPTGYTF.

By share, this clonotype counts as medium-sized. The V and J genes are TRBV12-3 or TRBV12-4 and TRBJ1-2; 9 positions agree with TRBD1. There are 13 residues in the CDR3. The ends lost 3 bases at V and 6 bases at J; junction bases unmatched: 2. CDR3 bases: TGTGCCAGCAGTTTTCGGACAGGGGATGGCTACACCTTC. Residues: CASSFRTGDGYTF.

This clonotype is labeled as medium-sized. This chain connects TRBV12-3 or TRBV12-4 to TRBJ1-2, with D perhaps TRBD1 (5 bases). V dropped 2 bases and J dropped 5 bases, with 15 bases sitting between them. The CDR3 runs 15 residues. The CDR3 sequence: CASSLMAGALYGYTF. The CDR3 DNA reads TGTGCCAGCAGTTTAATGGCCGGGGCACTATATGGCTACACCTTC.

This clonotype is medium-sized in the sample. In DNA form, the CDR3 reads TGTGCCAGCAGTTTCTCGCGACAGAGCTATGGCTACACCTTC. Translation: CASSFSRQSYGYTF. The chain employs TRBV12-3 or TRBV12-4 and TRBJ1-2; D is possibly TRBD1 (5 bases). CDR3 size: 14 residues. Trimming took 3 bases from V and 4 from J, leaving 12 bases between them.

By share, this clonotype counts as medium-sized (0.01 to 0.1%). The chain employs TRBV12-3 or TRBV12-4 and TRBJ1-2; the match to TRBD1 covers 8 bases. This CDR3 has 15 residues. J lost 8 bases, V lost 6 bases, and 14 bases had no gene match. The CDR3 DNA follows: TGTGCCAGCAGGCGGACAGGGAGGTTCGTCGAGGGCTACACCTTC. This sequence encodes CASRRTGRFVEGYTF.

This clonotype is judged large (0.1 to 1%). The V call is TRBV12-3 or TRBV12-4, the J call TRBJ1-2, with unresolved D. V was clipped by 3 bases and J by 5 bases, with 10 bases between them. This CDR3 comprises 13 residues. For the CDR3, the DNA is TGTGCCAGCAGTTTCCGGAGTGGGTATGGCTACACCTTC. Amino acid sequence: CASSFRSGYGYTF.

By its share, this clonotype is medium-sized. This chain uses TRBV12-3 or TRBV12-4 with TRBJ1-2; D not certain. This CDR3 has 13 residues. V lost 3 bases and J 2 bases, leaving 7 bases between the germline ends. The CDR3 coding sequence is TGTGCCAGCAGTTTGAGCGAAAACTATGGCTACACCTTC. Amino acid sequence: CASSLSENYGYTF.

This clonotype was seen repeatedly, ten times or more. The chain couples TRBV12-3 or TRBV12-4 to TRBJ1-2; D is undetermined. Trimming stripped 6 bases from V and 7 bases from J, with 9 bases between. This CDR3 region has 11 residues. CDR3: CASSTATGYTF. In DNA form, the CDR3 reads TGTGCCAGCAGCACAGCTACTGGCTACACCTTC.

This clonotype is deemed medium-sized. The chain couples TRBV12-3 or TRBV12-4 to TRBJ1-2; D is uncertain. V lost 5 bases to trimming and J lost 4 bases, with 8 bases between them. The CDR3 spans 12 residues. CDR3 sequence reads: CASSGTVYGYTF. CDR3 coding DNA: TGTGCCAGCAGTGGCACGGTCTATGGCTACACCTTC.

In its sample, this clonotype ranks as medium-sized. V and J are TRBV12-3 or TRBV12-4 and TRBJ1-2, with D uncertain. Trimming stripped 6 bases from V and 4 bases from J, with 30 bases between. There are 19 residues in the CDR3. The chain's CDR3 is CASSNGGRGSSPYSYGYTF. CDR3 nucleotides: TGTGCCAGCAGCAATGGTGGTCGGGGTTCTTCCCCTTATAGCTATGGCTACACCTTC.

This clonotype rates as medium-sized. This CDR3 is CASSFLGTSGYTF. The DNA for the CDR3 is TGTGCCAGCAGTTTTCTAGGGACTAGTGGCTACACCTTC. The chain employs TRBV12-3 or TRBV12-4 and TRBJ1-2, with TRBD1 as a possible D gene (5 bases). The CDR3 loop spans 13 amino acids. V was shortened by 3 bases and J by 7 bases, with 12 bases between the two germline ends.

This clonotype qualifies as medium-sized. The V call is TRBV12-3 or TRBV12-4, the J call TRBJ1-2; 7 bases line up with TRBD1. V shed 7 bases, J shed 8 bases, and the junction held 7 bases outside the gene matches. There are 12 residues in the CDR3. The CDR3 region has the DNA TGTGCCAGCAAGACAGGGTTGCGGGGCTACACCTTC. Its protein is CASKTGLRGYTF.

This clonotype is categorized as medium-sized. This chain links TRBV12-3 or TRBV12-4 with TRBJ1-2, with TRBD1 identical over 7 bases. There are 14 residues in the CDR3. With V trimmed by 5 bases and J by 5 bases, 8 bases remained unmatched. The CDR3 bases are TGTGCCAGCAGTCCCACAGGGGCGGAATATGGCTACACCTTC. Translation gives CASSPTGAEYGYTF.

This clonotype is termed medium-sized. The chain carries TRBV12-3 or TRBV12-4 and TRBJ1-2; TRBD1 is a possible D gene (5 bases). The V and J ends lost 3 bases and 6 bases respectively, with 11 bases between them. There are 13 residues in the CDR3. The CDR3 coding sequence is TGTGCCAGCAGTTTTGGACAAGAGAATGGCTACACCTTC. Protein: CASSFGQENGYTF.

This clonotype is termed large. The chain combines TRBV12-3 or TRBV12-4 with TRBJ1-2, with 7 bases that match TRBD1. Losses at the gene ends were 4 bases for V and 4 bases for J; bases not matched to a gene: 3. The CDR3 consists of 13 residues. CDR3 residues: CASSSRDSYGYTF. DNA for the CDR3: TGTGCCAGCAGTTCCCGGGACAGCTATGGCTACACCTTC.

This clonotype counts as large. The chain is built from TRBV12-3 or TRBV12-4 and TRBJ1-2; TRBD1 aligns across 7 bases. The V and J ends lost 5 bases and 3 bases, in that order; junction bases with no gene match: 9. There are 15 residues in the CDR3. The CDR3 here is CASSVGQQTYYGYTF. The CDR3, as DNA: TGTGCCAGCAGTGTGGGACAGCAGACCTACTATGGCTACACCTTC.

This clonotype is medium-sized by share. The gene calls are TRBV12-3 or TRBV12-4 and TRBJ1-2; D ambiguous. V dropped 3 bases and J dropped 4 bases, with 15 bases sitting between them. CDR3 length: 15 amino acids. CDR3 residues: CASSFIQRGGYGYTF. The CDR3 DNA follows: TGTGCCAGCAGTTTCATCCAAAGAGGAGGCTATGGCTACACCTTC.

This clonotype ranks as medium-sized. The chain recombines TRBV12-3 or TRBV12-4 with TRBJ1-2; D remains ambiguous. This CDR3 comprises 15 residues. V lost 7 bases to trimming and J lost 0 bases, with 15 bases between them. The CDR3: CASNNVRGTNYGYTF. CDR3 in DNA: TGTGCCAGCAACAACGTCCGAGGAACTAACTATGGCTACACCTTC.